This TCR beta chain was sequenced for a study of shared clonotypes between healthy human individuals. Naive CD8 cells lacked CD45RO, underwent positive selection for CCR7 and left out terminally differentiated effector memory CD45RA+ cells. Only Caucasian adults living in Nashville, Tennessee served as donors. The data were produced by immunoSEQ multiplex PCR, yet TCRdb's version contains in-frame clones alone and is incomplete. The data hold about 650,000 clones, with over 95% observed a single time. The clonotype comes from a woman in her twenties or thirties in good health. Sequencing was done on a sample of naive CD8+ T cells sorted from blood.

The CDR3: CASSLALPGEGYTF. DNA of the CDR3: TGTGCCAGCAGCTTAGCCCTGCCGGGAGAAGGCTACACCTTC. The chain links TRBV7-8 to TRBJ1-2; D is undetermined. Germline V lookup: CDR1 SGHVS, CDR2 FQNEAQ. This CDR3 comprises 14 residues. With 0 bases removed from V and 8 bases from J, the gap between germline ends came to 13 bases.